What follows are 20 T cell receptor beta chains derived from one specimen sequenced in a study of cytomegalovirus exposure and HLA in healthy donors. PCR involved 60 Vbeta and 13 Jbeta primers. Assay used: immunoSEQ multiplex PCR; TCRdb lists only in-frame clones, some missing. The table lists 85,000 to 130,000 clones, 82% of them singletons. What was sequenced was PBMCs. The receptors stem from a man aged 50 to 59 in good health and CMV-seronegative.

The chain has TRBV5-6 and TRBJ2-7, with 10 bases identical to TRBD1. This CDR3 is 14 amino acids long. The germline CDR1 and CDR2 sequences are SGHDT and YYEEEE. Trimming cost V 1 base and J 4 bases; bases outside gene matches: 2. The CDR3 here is CASSLRTGGYEQYV. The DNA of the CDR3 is TGTGCCAGCAGCTTGCGGACAGGGGGTTACGAGCAGTACGTC.

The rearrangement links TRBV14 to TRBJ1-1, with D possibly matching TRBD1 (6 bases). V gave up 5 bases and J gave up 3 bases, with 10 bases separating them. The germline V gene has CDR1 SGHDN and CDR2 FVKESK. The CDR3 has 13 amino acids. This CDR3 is CASSSGVYTEAFF. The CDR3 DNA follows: TGTGCCAGCAGCTCAGGGGTTTACACTGAAGCTTTCTTT.

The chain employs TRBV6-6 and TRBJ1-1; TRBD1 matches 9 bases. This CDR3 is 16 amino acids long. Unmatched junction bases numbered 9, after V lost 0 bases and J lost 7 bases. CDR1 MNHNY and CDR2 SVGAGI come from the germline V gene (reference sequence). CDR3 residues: CASSYSKGTGTDEAFF. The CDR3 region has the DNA TGTGCCAGCAGTTACTCGAAAGGGACAGGGACGGATGAAGCTTTCTTT.

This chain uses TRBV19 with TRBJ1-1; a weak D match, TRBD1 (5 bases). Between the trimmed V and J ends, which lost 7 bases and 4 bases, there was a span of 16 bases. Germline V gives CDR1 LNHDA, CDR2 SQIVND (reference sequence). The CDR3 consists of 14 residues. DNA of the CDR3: TGTGCCAGTATTGACGACAGCCTCGGCACTGAAGCTTTCTTT. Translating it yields CASIDDSLGTEAFF.

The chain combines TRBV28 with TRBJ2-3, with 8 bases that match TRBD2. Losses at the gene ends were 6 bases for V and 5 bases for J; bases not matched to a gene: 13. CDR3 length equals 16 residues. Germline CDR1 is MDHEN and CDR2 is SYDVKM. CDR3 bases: TGTGCCAGCAGCCCCCTTCTACCGGGGGGGCTAGATACGCAGTATTTT. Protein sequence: CASSPLLPGGLDTQYF.

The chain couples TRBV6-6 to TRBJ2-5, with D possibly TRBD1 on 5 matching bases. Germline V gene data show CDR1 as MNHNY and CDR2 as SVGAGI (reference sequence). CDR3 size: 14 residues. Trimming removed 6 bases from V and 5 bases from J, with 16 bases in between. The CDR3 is CASSPQGQVETQYF. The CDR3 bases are TGTGCCAGCAGCCCGCAGGGTCAGGTGGAGACCCAGTACTTC.

The chain's CDR3 is CASSNSKATGELFF. The CDR3 DNA reads TGCGCCAGCAGTAACTCCAAAGCAACCGGGGAGCTGTTTTTT. The rearrangement uses TRBV23-1 and TRBJ2-2; D unclear. TRBV23-1 is placed among ORFs of uncertain function. Trimming shortened V by 5 bases and J by 5 bases, and 12 bases separated the two germline ends. The CDR3 totals 14 residues.

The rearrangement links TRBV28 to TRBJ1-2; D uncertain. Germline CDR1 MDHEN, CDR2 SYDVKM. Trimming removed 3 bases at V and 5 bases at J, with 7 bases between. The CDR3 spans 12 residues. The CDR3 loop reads CASSLQHYGYTF. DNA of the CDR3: TGTGCCAGCAGTTTGCAACATTATGGCTACACCTTC.

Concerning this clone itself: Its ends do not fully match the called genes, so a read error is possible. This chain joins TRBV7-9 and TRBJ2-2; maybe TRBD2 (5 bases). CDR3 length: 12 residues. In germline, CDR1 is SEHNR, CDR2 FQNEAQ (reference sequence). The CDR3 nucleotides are TGTTCCAGCAGCCGGGAAATTGGGGAGCTGTTTTTT. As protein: CSSSREIGELFF.

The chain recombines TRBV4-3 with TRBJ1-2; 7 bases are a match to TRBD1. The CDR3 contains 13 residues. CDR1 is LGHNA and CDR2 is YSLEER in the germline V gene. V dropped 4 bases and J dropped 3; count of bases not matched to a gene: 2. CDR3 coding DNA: TGCGCCAGCAGCCCCGACAGGGACTATGGCTACACCTTC. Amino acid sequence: CASSPDRDYGYTF.

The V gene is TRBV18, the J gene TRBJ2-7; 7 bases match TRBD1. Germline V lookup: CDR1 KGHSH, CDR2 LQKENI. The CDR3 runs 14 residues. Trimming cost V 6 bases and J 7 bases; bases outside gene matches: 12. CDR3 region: CASSPRGRTGEQYV. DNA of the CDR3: TGTGCCAGCTCTCCGAGGGGGCGCACGGGGGAGCAGTACGTC.

The CDR3: CASSKTGQGAGNTIYF. The CDR3 DNA reads TGTGCCAGCAGCAAAACCGGACAGGGGGCTGGAAACACCATATATTTT. The chain is built from TRBV7-9 and TRBJ1-3, with 10 bases aligning to TRBD1. The CDR3 extends over 16 amino acids. The V and J ends lost 5 bases and 2 bases, in that order; junction bases with no gene match: 6. The germline V gene has CDR1 SEHNR and CDR2 FQNEAQ (reference sequence).

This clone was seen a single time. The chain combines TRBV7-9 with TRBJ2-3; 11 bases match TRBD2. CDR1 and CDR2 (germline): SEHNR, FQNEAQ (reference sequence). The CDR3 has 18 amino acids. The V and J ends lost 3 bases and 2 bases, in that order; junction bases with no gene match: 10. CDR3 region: CASSLKGILAGATDTQYF. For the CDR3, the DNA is TGTGCCAGCAGCTTGAAAGGTATACTAGCGGGGGCCACAGATACGCAGTATTTT.

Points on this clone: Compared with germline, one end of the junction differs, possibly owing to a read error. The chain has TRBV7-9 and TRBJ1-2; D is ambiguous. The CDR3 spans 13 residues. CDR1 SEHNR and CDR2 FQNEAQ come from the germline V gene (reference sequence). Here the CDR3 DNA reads TGTTCCAGCAGCTTAGCGGGCGGGGATGGCTACACCTTC. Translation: CSSSLAGGDGYTF.

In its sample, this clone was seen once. The CDR3 is CAISEGALETQYF. The CDR3 DNA reads as TGTGCCATCAGTGAGGGGGCTCTGGAGACCCAGTACTTC. The chain employs TRBV10-3 and TRBJ2-5, with TRBD1 as a possible D gene (5 bases). Germline lookup yields CDR1 ENHRY and CDR2 SYGVKD. V lost 2 bases and J lost 5, with 9 bases in between. The CDR3 sequence is 13 residues long.

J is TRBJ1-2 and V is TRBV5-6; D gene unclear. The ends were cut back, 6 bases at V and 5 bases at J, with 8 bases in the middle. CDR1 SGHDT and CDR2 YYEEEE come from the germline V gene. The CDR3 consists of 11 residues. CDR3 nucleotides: TGTGCCAGCACCAATCATTATGGCTACACCTTC. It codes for CASTNHYGYTF.

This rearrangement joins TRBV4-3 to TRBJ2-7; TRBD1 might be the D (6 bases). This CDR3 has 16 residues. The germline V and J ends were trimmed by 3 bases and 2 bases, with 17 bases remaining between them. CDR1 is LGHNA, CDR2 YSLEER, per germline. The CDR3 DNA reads TGCGCCAGCAGCCAGGCAGAGTCTGGGGGCCCCTACGAGCAGTACTTC. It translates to CASSQAESGGPYEQYF.

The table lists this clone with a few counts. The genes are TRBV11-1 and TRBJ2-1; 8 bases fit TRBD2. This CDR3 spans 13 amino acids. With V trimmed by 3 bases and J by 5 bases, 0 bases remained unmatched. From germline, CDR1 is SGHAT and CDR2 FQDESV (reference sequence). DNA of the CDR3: TGTGCCAGCAGCTTGGGACTAGACAATGAGCAGTTCTTC. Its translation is CASSLGLDNEQFF.

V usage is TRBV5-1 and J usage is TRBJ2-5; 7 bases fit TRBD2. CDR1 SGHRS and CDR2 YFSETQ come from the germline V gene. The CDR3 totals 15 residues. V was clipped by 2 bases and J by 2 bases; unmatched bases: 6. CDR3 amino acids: CASSFFRAGQETQYF. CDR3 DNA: TGCGCCAGCAGCTTTTTTCGAGCGGGGCAAGAGACCCAGTACTTC.

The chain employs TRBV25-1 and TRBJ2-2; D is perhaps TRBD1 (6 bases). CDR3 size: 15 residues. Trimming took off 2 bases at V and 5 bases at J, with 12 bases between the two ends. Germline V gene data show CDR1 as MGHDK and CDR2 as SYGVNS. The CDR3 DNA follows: TGTGCCAGCAGTGAAATCAGGGGAAGGACCGGGGAGCTGTTTTTT. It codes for CASSEIRGRTGELFF.